These T cell receptor beta chains were read from a single sample in a study of shared clonotypes between healthy human individuals. Method: immunoSEQ multiplex PCR; TCRdb's copy keeps in-frame clones and lacks some. The sample contains millions of clones, approximately 90% of which appear only once. The source material was naive CD4+ T cells sorted from blood. The receptors were sampled from a man between 18 and 29 years old in good health. Both conserved end residues are part of each CDR3. A D gene is named only where the DNA matches it firmly. Not all rows give a size; the values are once, few, many and, for expanded clones, a class.

NA | NA | TRBJ1-4 | TRBV6-5 | CASSRTGTTNEKLFF | TGTGCCAGCAGCCGGACGGGAACAACTAATGAAAAACTGTTTTTT
once | NA | TRBJ1-3 | TRBV7-2 | CASSLGLGAPGNTIYF | TGTGCCAGCAGCTTAGGACTGGGGGCGCCTGGAAACACCATATATTTT
once | TRBD1 | TRBJ2-7 | TRBV6-5 | CASSYSLETGSYEQYF | TGTGCCAGCAGTTACTCGTTAGAGACAGGGTCTTACGAGCAGTACTTC
NA | NA | TRBJ2-2 | TRBV4-3 | CASSQGPATGELFF | TGCGCCAGCAGCCAAGGGCCAGCCACCGGGGAGCTGTTTTTT
NA | NA | TRBJ2-7 | TRBV27 | CASTTQGRDEQYF | TGTGCCAGCACCACACAGGGCAGGGACGAGCAGTACTTC
NA | NA | TRBJ2-1 | TRBV5-1 | CASSERVGPGFNEQFF | TGCGCCAGCAGCGAAAGGGTTGGGCCGGGGTTCAATGAGCAGTTCTTC
once | TRBD1 | TRBJ1-1 | TRBV28 | CASRPGTGVTEAFF | TGTGCCAGCAGGCCTGGGACAGGAGTAACTGAAGCTTTCTTT
NA | TRBD1 | TRBJ2-3 | TRBV6-1 | CASRGQGRSTDTQYF | TGTGCCAGCAGGGGACAGGGCCGGAGCACAGATACGCAGTATTTT
once | NA | TRBJ1-3 | TRBV7-9 | CASSFRSGNTIYF | TGTGCCAGCAGCTTCCGCTCTGGAAACACCATATATTTT
NA | NA | TRBJ1-6 | TRBV7-6 | CASSLASGGASPLHF | TGTGCCAGCAGCTTAGCGTCCGGGGGGGCTTCACCCCTCCACTTT
NA | NA | TRBJ2-7 | TRBV11-2 | CASSLYREYEQYF | TGTGCCAGCAGCTTGTACAGGGAATACGAGCAGTACTTC
NA | TRBD2 | TRBJ2-1 | TRBV5-1 | CASSFGLAGLNEQFF | TGCGCCAGCAGCTTTGGACTAGCGGGGCTCAATGAGCAGTTCTTC
NA | NA | TRBJ2-2 | TRBV5-4 | CASSATSPPGELFF | TGTGCCAGCAGCGCGACTAGTCCCCCCGGGGAGCTGTTTTTT
NA | TRBD1 | TRBJ1-1 | TRBV18 | CASSLPGGTEAFF | TGTGCCAGCTCACTACCAGGGGGGACTGAAGCTTTCTTT
NA | NA | TRBJ1-2 | TRBV11-2 | CASSPRQVYGYTF | TGTGCCAGCAGCCCTCGACAGGTATATGGCTACACCTTC
NA | NA | TRBJ1-2 | TRBV10-3 | CAISENTGPKDGYTF | TGTGCCATCAGTGAGAACACAGGGCCGAAAGATGGCTACACCTTC